Listed below are T cell receptor beta chains from one sample, sequenced in a study of beta chain features in type 1 diabetes. Data came from immunoSEQ multiplex PCR; TCRdb stores just in-frame clones and leaves some out. The data contain around 690,000 clones, 12% of them seen just once; the ten biggest clones take up 0.095% to 0.15%. The sequencing sample was made of naive CD4+ T cells from blood. Receptors were obtained from a man aged 25 to 40 with type 1 diabetes. The CDR3 runs from the conserved cysteine through the conserved F or W. D genes are given only for firm matches. Only part of the rows carry a size: once, few, many, or a class if the clone is expanded.

J gene | CDR3 length | D gene | V gene | clone size | CDR3 DNA | CDR3 protein
TRBJ1-1 | 12 | - | TRBV4-3 | - | TGCGCCAGCAGCGGGTTGGACACTGAAGCTTTCTTT | CASSGLDTEAFF
TRBJ2-7 | 14 | TRBD1 | TRBV28 | - | TGTGCCAGCAGTATCGACAGGGGGCAATACGAGCAGTACTTC | CASSIDRGQYEQYF
TRBJ2-3 | 15 | TRBD2 | TRBV11-2 | few | TGTGCCAGCAGCTCCACTAGCGGTGCTAAAGATACGCAGTATTTT | CASSSTSGAKDTQYF
TRBJ2-1 | 17 | TRBD1 | TRBV18 | few | TGTGCCAGCTCACCACAAAACTTCGGGACAGCCGACAATGAGCAGTTCTTC | CASSPQNFGTADNEQFF
TRBJ2-5 | 13 | TRBD1 | TRBV28 | few | TGTGCCAGCAGCTCAGGGGGCTTGGAGACCCAGTACTTC | CASSSGGLETQYF
TRBJ2-1 | 15 | - | TRBV14 | - | TGTGCCAGCAGCCCCTTAGGGAGCTCCTACAATGAGCAGTTCTTC | CASSPLGSSYNEQFF
TRBJ2-7 | 11 | - | TRBV6-6 | - | TGTGCCACCTCCACTGGCTACGAGCAGTACTTC | CATSTGYEQYF
TRBJ1-5 | 16 | TRBD1 | TRBV15 | few | TGTGCCACCAGCAGGGGACAGGGTTCGGGCAATCAGCCCCAGCATTTT | CATSRGQGSGNQPQHF
TRBJ1-3 | 11 | TRBD1 | TRBV30 | few | TGTGCCTGGGGACAGGCCCAGGCCATATATTTT | CAWGQAQAIYF
TRBJ2-2 | 18 | - | TRBV7-9 | few | TGTGCCAGCAGCTTAGGATGGCAGCTTCATTCGAACACCGGGGAGCTGTTTTTT | CASSLGWQLHSNTGELFF
TRBJ2-1 | 20 | TRBD2 | TRBV4-1 | few | TGCGCCAGCAGATTGAGTCCCCTAGCGGGGGGGCCGAGCTCCTACAATGAGCAGTTCTTC | CASRLSPLAGGPSSYNEQFF
TRBJ2-1 | 15 | - | TRBV12-5 | few | TGTGCTAGTGGTCCCGGGGGCTTATCATACAATGAGCAGTTCTTC | CASGPGGLSYNEQFF
TRBJ2-3 | 11 | - | TRBV12-5 | - | TGTGCTAGTGGTTTGGTAGATACGCAGTATTTT | CASGLVDTQYF
TRBJ1-6 | 15 | - | TRBV5-1 | - | TGCGCCAGCAGCTTGGATCGGTCCTATAATTCACCCCTCCACTTT | CASSLDRSYNSPLHF
TRBJ1-1 | 12 | - | TRBV7-9 | few | TGTGCCAGCAGTTCTGAGGGCACTGAAGCTTTCTTT | CASSSEGTEAFF
TRBJ2-7 | 16 | - | TRBV7-6 | few | TGTGCCAGCAGCTTAGGAGGGGCTAACGGGGCCTACGAGCAGTACTTC | CASSLGGANGAYEQYF
TRBJ1-4 | 15 | TRBD1 | TRBV14 | few | TGTGCCAGCAGCCTAACCGGGACAGGGAATGAAAAGCTGTTTTTT | CASSLTGTGNEKLFF
TRBJ2-6 | 15 | - | TRBV2 | few | TGTGCCAGCAGTGGTCTAGCCTCTGGGGCCAACGTCCTGACTTTC | CASSGLASGANVLTF
TRBJ2-3 | 19 | - | TRBV5-1 | - | TGCGCCAGCAGCTTGAGTGTTCGATCCACGGGGGATAGCACAGATACGCAGTATTTT | CASSLSVRSTGDSTDTQYF
TRBJ1-2 | 12 | - | TRBV29-1 | - | TGCAGCGCACACCCTATGAGAAGTGGCTACACCTTC | CSAHPMRSGYTF
TRBJ2-5 | 20 | TRBD1 | TRBV5-4 | - | TGTGCCAGCAGCTTCGGACAGGGGGCGAGGCTAGCGGGTAATCAAGAGACCCAGTACTTC | CASSFGQGARLAGNQETQYF
TRBJ1-5 | 13 | - | TRBV29-1 | few | TGCAGCGTGGGAGGGAATAGCAATCAGCCCCAGCATTTT | CSVGGNSNQPQHF
TRBJ2-7 | 16 | TRBD1 | TRBV2 | once | TGTGCCAGCAGTGATTGGGGCAGGGGGCTTAGATACGAGCAGTACTTC | CASSDWGRGLRYEQYF
TRBJ2-4 | 15 | - | TRBV4-1 | - | TGCGCCAGCAGCCAAGGAGGGTTAGCCAAAAACATTCAGTACTTC | CASSQGGLAKNIQYF
TRBJ2-1 | 16 | - | TRBV5-1 | - | TGCGCCAGCAGCTTGGGTCAGAGATGGCGCTCCTCTGAGCAGTTCTTC | CASSLGQRWRSSEQFF
TRBJ1-2 | 14 | TRBD1 | TRBV7-9 | - | TGTGCCAGCAGCTCATACAGGGGAAGTTATGGCTACACCTTC | CASSSYRGSYGYTF
TRBJ2-4 | 16 | TRBD1 | TRBV5-1 | few | TGCGCCAGCAGCTTGGCGACAGGGGATCTGGAAAACATTCAGTACTTC | CASSLATGDLENIQYF
TRBJ1-2 | 16 | - | TRBV7-9 | - | TGTGCCAGCAGCTTAGTCTCGGAGGCCCTAGGCTATGGCTACACCTTC | CASSLVSEALGYGYTF
TRBJ2-7 | 15 | - | TRBV7-2 | few | TGTGCCAGCAGCTTTGGTCCCAAAGCGGCGTACGAGCAGTACTTC | CASSFGPKAAYEQYF